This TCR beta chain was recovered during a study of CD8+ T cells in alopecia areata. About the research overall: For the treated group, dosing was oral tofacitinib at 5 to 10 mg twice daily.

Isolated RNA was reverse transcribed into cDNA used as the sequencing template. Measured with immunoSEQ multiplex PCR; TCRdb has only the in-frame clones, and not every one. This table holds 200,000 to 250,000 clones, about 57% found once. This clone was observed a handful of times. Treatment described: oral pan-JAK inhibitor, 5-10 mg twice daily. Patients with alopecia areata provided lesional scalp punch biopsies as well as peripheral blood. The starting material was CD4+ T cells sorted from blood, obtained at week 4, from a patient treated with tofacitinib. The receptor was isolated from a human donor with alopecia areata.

Here the CDR3 reads CASLKTGFNEQFF. In DNA form, the CDR3 reads TGTGCCAGCCTAAAGACAGGGTTCAATGAGCAGTTCTTC. The chain combines TRBV25-1 with TRBJ2-1; 7 nucleotides align to TRBD1. J was trimmed by 6 bases and V by 8 bases; bases with no gene match: 7. The CDR3 runs 13 residues. Germline V lookup: CDR1 MGHDK, CDR2 SYGVNS.